One and the same sample provided the 7 T cell receptor beta chains below, sequenced in a study of T cell responses to AZD1222 COVID-19 vaccine. Some clones are missing from TCRdb's copy, which holds only in-frame ones; the method was immunoSEQ multiplex PCR. The profile shows approximately 90,000 clones, about 89% of them singletons. Sample: peripheral blood, taken 28 days after the second AZD1222 dose. The receptors shown here come from an adult who received the AZD1222 COVID-19 vaccine.

The rearrangement joins TRBV5-1 to TRBJ1-2; TRBD1 is a possible D gene (5 bases). There are 14 residues in the CDR3. Germline lookup yields CDR1 SGHRS and CDR2 YFSETQ. V gave up 6 bases and J gave up 5 bases, with 17 bases separating them. The CDR3 DNA sequence: TGCGCCAGCACCGTAGCGGGGGGAAGATATGGCTACACCTTC. It encodes CASTVAGGRYGYTF. The variable domain in full, with the rest retrieved from reference TRBV5-1 and TRBJ1-2, is KAGVTQTPRYLIKTRGQQVTLSCSPISGHRSVSWYQQTPGQGLQFLFEYFSETQRNKGNFPGRFSGRQFSNSRSEMNVSTLELGDSALYLCASTVAGGRYGYTFGSGTRLTVV.

The chain employs TRBV7-9 and TRBJ1-2; the D is unclear. Germline V gene data show CDR1 as SEHNR and CDR2 as FQNEAQ (reference sequence). Trimming took 5 bases from V and 5 from J, leaving 9 bases between them. The CDR3 is 12 amino acids. The CDR3 region has the DNA TGTGCCAGCAGCCTCTGGGCGTATGGCTACACCTTC. Amino acid sequence: CASSLWAYGYTF.

The J gene is TRBJ1-5, the V gene TRBV28; D unclear. V lost 5 bases and J lost 0, with 11 bases in between. The CDR3 sequence is 15 residues long. Germline-derived CDR1 and CDR2 are MDHEN and SYDVKM. Here the CDR3 reads CASSVQIYSNQPQHF. The CDR3, as DNA: TGTGCCAGCAGTGTTCAGATCTATAGCAATCAGCCCCAGCATTTT.

The chain combines TRBV7-3 with TRBJ1-1, with D uncertain. The CDR3 runs 13 residues. The V and J ends lost 4 bases and 1 base respectively, with 7 bases between them. Germline CDR1 SGHTA, CDR2 FQGTGA. The CDR3 loop reads CASSWGANTEAFF. The CDR3 coding sequence is TGTGCCAGCAGCTGGGGAGCGAACACTGAAGCTTTCTTT. Complete variable domain (other parts from reference TRBV7-3 and TRBJ1-1): GAGVSQTPSNKVTEKGKYVELRCDPISGHTALYWYRQSLGQGPEFLIYFQGTGAADDSGLPNDRFFAVRPEGSVSTLKIQRTERGDSAVYLCASSWGANTEAFFGQGTRLTVV.

The chain recombines TRBV30 with TRBJ2-7; possible D gene TRBD1, 6 bases. CDR3 length: 13 residues. Germline V gene lookup returns CDR1 GTSNPN and CDR2 SVGIG (reference sequence). V dropped 0 bases and J dropped 3 bases, with 9 bases sitting between them. CDR3 bases: TGTGCCTGGAGTGTAGACAGGCTCTACGAGCAGTACTTC. Translated: CAWSVDRLYEQYF.

This clone has only one observation. The chain is built from TRBV21-1 and TRBJ1-2. TRBV21-1 is tagged as a pseudogene. The CDR3 covers 12 residues. The DNA of the CDR3 is TGTGCCAGCAGCATCCGGGACTATGGCTACACCTTC. Protein product: CASSIRDYGYTF.

V and J are TRBV4-2 and TRBJ2-7; D is uncertain. This CDR3 is built from 13 residues. Trimming pared 5 bases from V and 1 base from J, leaving 9 bases between. CDR1 is LGHNA and CDR2 is YNFKEQ in the germline V gene. The CDR3 loop reads CASSSYRSYEQYF. The CDR3, as DNA: TGTGCCAGCAGCTCTTACCGATCCTACGAGCAGTACTTC.